This TCR beta chain appears in the sequencing data of a study of neoadjuvant anti-PD-1 for oral cavity cancer. Stage II-IVA oral cavity squamous cell carcinoma was new and untreated by systemic or radiation therapy. Patients had HPV-negative, locally advanced oral cavity squamous cell carcinoma. PBMCs were not maintained or expanded in culture before analysis. The table came from immunoSEQ multiplex PCR; TCRdb's copy has only in-frame clones and leaves some out. The sample consists of about 14,000 clones, about two thirds of them appearing once. General study results and limits: TCR analyses covered only three patients per response group.

V trimming: 2 bases; J trimming: 7 bases; junction bases outside the gene matches: 15. The CDR3 sequence is 19 residues long. Germline-derived CDR1 and CDR2 are MNHNS and SASEGT. Concerning this clone: The antigen is undetermined.

V is TRBV6-1 and J is TRBJ1-6, with 9 bases matching TRBD1. Sequenced here: PBMCs, sampled before nivolumab (anti-PD-1) treatment. The clonotype originates from a person aged 35-79 years with oral cavity squamous cell carcinoma. Here the CDR3 DNA reads TGTGCCAGCAGTGAATGGCGGGGGACAGGGATCGTCCAGAATTCACCCCTCCACTTT. Encoded protein: CASSEWRGTGIVQNSPLHF.